The rows below give T cell receptor beta chains drawn from one sample of a study of vaccination and CD4 T cells after COVID-19. Their antigen targets remain unknown. TCRdb passed the PCR reads through MiXCR, listing each CDR3 protein once. In the table there are about 8,300 distinct CDR3 sequences, approximately 49% of which are singletons. The sample consisted of CD4+ T cells from blood, cultured in vitro. These receptors were obtained from a human donor in good health. The CDR3 runs from the conserved cysteine through the conserved F or W. The D gene is left open where the match is weak. A row's size may be missing; if present it is once, few, many or a size class.

NA,once,TRBV7-7,TRBJ2-5,CASSLDWLETQYF,TGTGCCAGCAGCTTAGATTGGTTGGAGACCCAGTACTTC
NA,NA,TRBV4-3,TRBJ1-2,CASSQEAGQLNYGYTF,TGCGCCAGCAGCCAAGAAGCCGGACAGCTTAACTATGGCTACACCTTC
TRBD1,medium-sized,TRBV29-1,TRBJ1-2,CSVVTGGGGYTF,TGCAGCGTTGTCACAGGGGGCGGTGGCTACACCTTC
TRBD2,NA,TRBV29-1,TRBJ2-7,CSVERLIAGEQYF,TGCAGCGTTGAACGGTTAATAGCGGGAGAGCAGTACTTC
NA,NA,TRBV7-2,TRBJ2-5,CASSWGGLQETQYF,TGTGCCAGCAGCTGGGGAGGCCTCCAAGAGACCCAGTACTTC
NA,NA,TRBV4-1,TRBJ1-4,CASSQGGISSEKLFF,TGCGCCAGCAGCCAAGGGGGAATTAGTAGTGAAAAACTGTTTTTT
NA,NA,TRBV24-1,TRBJ1-6,CATIVGHRNSPLHF,TGTGCCACCATCGTGGGACACCGTAATTCACCCCTCCACTTT
TRBD2,NA,TRBV28,TRBJ2-3,CASSLWTSGGPTSTDTQYF,TGTGCCAGCAGTTTATGGACTAGCGGGGGCCCCACTAGCACAGATACGCAGTATTTT
TRBD1,NA,TRBV5-1,TRBJ1-2,CASSVSGTGNYGYTF,TGCGCCAGCAGCGTCTCCGGGACAGGGAACTATGGCTACACCTTC
NA,NA,TRBV4-1,TRBJ1-5,CASSQDSRLPQHF,TGCGCCAGCAGCCAAGACTCTCGTTTGCCCCAGCATTTT
TRBD1,few,TRBV6-1,TRBJ1-1,CASSPRTGLNTEAFF,TGTGCCAGCAGCCCGAGGACAGGTTTGAACACTGAAGCTTTCTTT
NA,NA,TRBV7-8,TRBJ1-1,CASSLGTNTEAFF,TGTGCCAGCAGCTTGGGAACAAACACTGAAGCTTTCTTT
TRBD1,NA,TRBV30,TRBJ1-5,CAWSHGTGLPGQPQHF,TGTGCCTGGAGTCATGGGACAGGGCTTCCAGGTCAGCCCCAGCATTTT
NA,NA,TRBV6-1,TRBJ1-1,CASTLGPPGVAEAFF,TGTGCCAGCACCCTAGGCCCCCCAGGGGTGGCTGAAGCTTTCTTT
TRBD2,NA,TRBV20-1,TRBJ2-1,CSPNSGRVDEQFF,TGCAGTCCTAATAGCGGGAGGGTGGATGAGCAGTTCTTC
NA,NA,TRBV20-1,TRBJ1-1,CSAPTGVNTEAFF,TGCAGTGCCCCTACGGGAGTTAACACTGAAGCTTTCTTT
TRBD2,NA,TRBV27,TRBJ2-3,CASSPGLAATDTQYF,TGTGCCAGCAGTCCGGGACTAGCGGCAACAGATACGCAGTATTTT
NA,few,TRBV15,TRBJ2-5,CATSRDWGSVETQYF,TGTGCCACCAGCAGAGATTGGGGTAGCGTGGAGACCCAGTACTTC
NA,NA,TRBV6-2/TRBV6-3,TRBJ1-1,CASSYSGPYTEAFF,TGTGCCAGCAGTTACTCGGGGCCCTACACTGAAGCTTTCTTT
NA,NA,TRBV20-1,TRBJ2-7,CSAAGWGLQSYEQYF,TGCAGTGCAGCCGGGTGGGGGCTCCAAAGCTACGAGCAGTACTTC
NA,NA,TRBV30,TRBJ1-1,CAWIPGTEAFF,TGTGCCTGGATACCGGGCACTGAAGCTTTCTTT
NA,NA,TRBV7-2,TRBJ1-2,CASSLGQGMGGYTF,TGTGCCAGCAGCTTAGGGCAGGGGATGGGTGGCTACACCTTC